Presented here are 31 T cell receptor beta chains from one specimen sequenced in a study of control samples from healthy donors and cancer patients. Repertoires were generated with immunoSEQ multiplex PCR, while TCRdb's copy carries only in-frame clones and drops some. The sample lists about 120,000 clones; roughly 92% were seen once. The sequenced material came from PBMCs. These receptor sequences come from a man older than 75 with head and neck cancer.

This clone showed up just a few times. This chain uses TRBV9 with TRBJ2-7, with D possibly called TRBD1 or TRBD2 (5 bases each). Trimming took off 3 bases at V and 4 bases at J, with 20 bases between the two ends. CDR1 is SGDLS, CDR2 YYNGEE, per germline. The CDR3 has 16 amino acids. CDR3 nucleotide sequence: TGTGCCAGCAGCGAGGGACCCCCGCTAGCAGGTTACGAGCAGTACTTC. It codes for CASSEGPPLAGYEQYF.

This chain joins TRBV5-8 and TRBJ1-5; D gene uncertain. Germline V gene sequence: CDR1 SGHTS, CDR2 YDEGEE. The CDR3 runs 14 residues. Trimming cost V 0 bases and J 4 bases, with 8 bases left between them. The CDR3 loop is CASSLEAVNQPQHF. The CDR3 nucleotides read TGTGCCAGCAGCTTGGAGGCAGTTAATCAGCCCCAGCATTTT.

The chain links TRBV24-1 to TRBJ2-1, with D hard to call. With 0 bases removed from V and 5 bases from J, the gap between germline ends came to 10 bases. CDR3 length: 15 residues. Germline V gene data show CDR1 as KGHDR and CDR2 as SFDVKD. The CDR3 loop reads CATSDLPGGDNEQFF. The CDR3 bases are TGTGCCACCAGTGATTTGCCGGGCGGCGACAATGAGCAGTTCTTC.

This clone was counted once. V gene TRBV19 combines with J gene TRBJ2-5; TRBD1 matches 12 bases. The V and J ends lost 4 bases and 4 bases, in that order; junction bases with no gene match: 13. The length of the CDR3 is 18 residues. The V gene's germline CDR1 is LNHDA and CDR2 SQIVND (reference sequence). The chain's CDR3 is CASSTYPQGDRGLETQYF. CDR3 nucleotide sequence: TGTGCCAGTAGTACATACCCTCAGGGGGACAGGGGGCTAGAGACCCAGTACTTC.

Concerning this clone: This same CDR3 is encoded by further DNA sequences in the sample. This rearrangement joins TRBV2 to TRBJ2-2, with D possibly called TRBD1 or TRBD2 (7 bases each). The CDR3 is made up of 14 amino acids. CDR1 and CDR2 (germline): SNHLY, FYNNEI. The CDR3 coding sequence is TGTGCAAGTTGGGGAGGGGGCAACACCGGGGAGCTGTTTTTT. Translated: CASWGGGNTGELFF.

The chain employs TRBV4-1 and TRBJ1-2, with D hard to call. The CDR3 is made up of 12 amino acids. The germline CDR1 and CDR2 sequences are MGHRA and YSYEKL. The V end was cut by 0 bases, the J end by 8 bases, with 7 bases between. Here the CDR3 DNA reads TGCGCCAGCAGCCAAGACAGGCGGGGCTACACCTTC. It encodes CASSQDRRGYTF.

The gene calls are TRBV10-3 and TRBJ2-3; 8 bases agree with TRBD1. The ends lost 10 bases at V and 5 bases at J; junction bases unmatched: 11. CDR3 length: 14 amino acids. Germline V gives CDR1 ENHRY, CDR2 SYGVKD. CDR3 protein: CATSGTGSGDTQYF. The CDR3 coding sequence is TGTGCCACGTCCGGGACAGGCTCAGGAGATACGCAGTATTTT.

The chain uses TRBV2 and TRBJ2-1; 9 bases are shared with TRBD2. Germline CDR1 reads SNHLY; CDR2 reads FYNNEI. V lost 4 bases to trimming and J lost 4 bases; unmatched junction nucleotides: 11. The CDR3 spans 17 residues. CDR3 amino acids: CASSARAQRGAYNEQFF. The CDR3 nucleotides are TGTGCCAGCAGTGCAAGGGCCCAGCGGGGGGCGTACAATGAGCAGTTCTTC.

The chain links TRBV19 to TRBJ1-1, with a weak D call TRBD1 (5 bases). Germline V gene lookup returns CDR1 LNHDA and CDR2 SQIVND (reference sequence). The CDR3 contains 13 residues. The germline V and J ends were trimmed by 6 bases and 4 bases, with 12 bases remaining between them. This CDR3 is CASRGRAGTEAFF. DNA of the CDR3: TGTGCCAGTAGGGGCAGGGCGGGCACTGAAGCTTTCTTT. Full variable domain (remainder filled in from reference TRBV19 and TRBJ1-1): DGGITQSPKYLFRKEGQNVTLSCEQNLNHDAMYWYRQDPGQGLRLIYYSQIVNDFQKGDIAEGYSVSREKKESFPLTVTSAQKNPTAFYLCASRGRAGTEAFFGQGTRLTVV.

This clone has a single count. The chain has TRBV11-2 and TRBJ1-6; D gene unclear. The CDR3 runs 15 residues. Trimming pared 5 bases from V and 5 bases from J, leaving 13 bases between. Germline assignment: CDR1 SGHAT and CDR2 FQNNGV. The CDR3 reads CASSLLGTDNSPLHF. CDR3 bases: TGTGCCAGCAGCCTGCTCGGCACAGATAATTCACCCCTCCACTTT.

V and J are TRBV9 and TRBJ2-2; D perhaps matches TRBD1 (6 bases). The CDR3 covers 15 residues. CDR1 SGDLS and CDR2 YYNGEE come from the germline V gene. V lost 3 bases to trimming and J lost 6 bases, with 15 bases between them. CDR3 protein: CASSAVGTGSGELFF. The CDR3 nucleotides read TGTGCCAGCAGCGCGGTCGGAACAGGGTCCGGGGAGCTGTTTTTT.

V is TRBV6-5 and J is TRBJ2-7; D is tentatively TRBD1 or TRBD2 (5 bases each). The germline V gene encodes CDR1 MNHEY and CDR2 SVGAGI. V shed 5 bases and J shed 3 bases, with 11 bases lying between them. The length of the CDR3 is 13 residues. The CDR3, as DNA: TGTGCCAGCAGTATACGGGACGGCTACGAGCAGTACTTC. Translation gives CASSIRDGYEQYF.

This clone was detected only once. The V gene is TRBV7-9, the J gene TRBJ2-5; the D call may be TRBD1 or TRBD2 (5 bases each). Trimming removed 1 base at V and 0 bases at J, with 6 bases between. Germline CDR1 reads SEHNR; CDR2 reads FQNEAQ (reference sequence). CDR3 length equals 14 residues. CDR3 sequence: CASSLGGNQETQYF. CDR3 sequence (DNA): TGTGCCAGCAGCTTAGGGGGGAACCAAGAGACCCAGTACTTC.

This clone was found once. This rearrangement joins TRBV4-3 to TRBJ1-4, with D possibly being TRBD1 (5 bases). CDR3 size: 19 residues. The V end was cut by 0 bases, the J end by 4 bases, with 21 bases between. CDR1 is LGHNA and CDR2 is YSLEER in the germline V gene. The CDR3: CASSQELNAGALLNEKLFF. CDR3 in DNA: TGCGCCAGCAGCCAAGAGCTGAACGCCGGGGCCCTGCTTAATGAAAAACTGTTTTTT.

The chain uses TRBV9 and TRBJ2-1; D might be TRBD2 (6 bases). CDR1 is SGDLS and CDR2 is YYNGEE in the germline V gene. The CDR3 spans 14 residues. Trimming left V 2 bases short and J 4 bases short, with 10 bases between. DNA of the CDR3: TGTGCCAGCAGCGTTGGGACTTCGTACAATGAGCAGTTCTTC. It is translated as CASSVGTSYNEQFF.

This rearrangement joins TRBV28 to TRBJ2-7, with D perhaps TRBD2 (5 bases). Trimming shortened V by 4 bases and J by 5 bases, and 21 bases separated the two germline ends. The germline CDR1 and CDR2 sequences are MDHEN and SYDVKM. This CDR3 has 16 residues. DNA of the CDR3: TGTGCCAGCAGTTCCTCAGGCGGAGGAGGCTTCGACGAGCAGTACTTC. It is translated as CASSSSGGGGFDEQYF.

The sample holds a few counts of this clone. The rearrangement joins TRBV6-6 to TRBJ1-5; the D gene is possibly TRBD1 (6 bases). Germline CDR1 and CDR2: MNHNY and SVGAGI (reference sequence). CDR3 size: 14 residues. V was clipped by 8 bases and J by 4 bases, with 15 bases between them. CDR3: CASGFGGLNQPQHF. The CDR3 region has the DNA TGTGCCAGCGGATTCGGGGGCCTGAATCAGCCCCAGCATTTT.

This sequence joins TRBV6-4 and TRBJ1-4; D is perhaps TRBD1 (5 bases). The CDR3 loop spans 14 amino acids. The V and J ends lost 5 bases and 8 bases respectively, with 15 bases between them. Per the germline V gene, CDR1 is MRHNA and CDR2 is SNTAGT. The CDR3 is CASSRPRRGEKLFF. CDR3 DNA: TGTGCCAGCAGTCGACCCCGGAGGGGCGAAAAACTGTTTTTT.

This chain links TRBV19 with TRBJ2-1; 15 bases match TRBD2. The CDR3 totals 16 residues. Germline values: CDR1 LNHDA, CDR2 SQIVND (reference sequence). J gave up 7 bases and V 5 bases, and 6 bases lay outside the gene matches. The CDR3 nucleotides are TGTGCCAGTAGTTTCCGGACTAGCGGGAGGGTTAATGAGCAGTTCTTC. Translation: CASSFRTSGRVNEQFF.

In its sample, this clone was seen once. In DNA, the CDR3 is TGTGCCAGTAGTGCACAGGGTTACTCTGGAAACACCATATATTTT. Amino acids: CASSAQGYSGNTIYF. The genes are TRBV19 and TRBJ1-3, with D perhaps TRBD1 (6 bases). CDR1 and CDR2 (germline): LNHDA, SQIVND (reference sequence). V was pared by 5 bases and J by 0 bases, with 11 bases between. The CDR3 runs 15 residues.

The chain employs TRBV5-1 and TRBJ2-1; 8 bases are a match to TRBD1. The trim removed 3 bases at V and 2 bases at J, leaving 7 bases unmatched. The CDR3 sequence is 16 residues long. Germline V gene sequence: CDR1 SGHRS, CDR2 YFSETQ. The CDR3 sequence: CASSWDGQGTYNEQFF. In nucleotides, the CDR3 is TGCGCCAGCAGCTGGGATGGACAGGGCACCTACAATGAGCAGTTCTTC.

V is TRBV27 and J is TRBJ2-2, with D tentatively TRBD1 or TRBD2 (5 bases each). Germline CDR1 reads MNHEY; CDR2 reads SMNVEV (reference sequence). This CDR3 has 17 residues. The V gene lost 4 bases and the J gene lost 3 bases, with 18 bases spanning the gap. The CDR3 loop is CASSSPPGPSDTGELFF. The CDR3, as DNA: TGTGCCAGCAGTTCCCCACCGGGACCCAGCGACACCGGGGAGCTGTTTTTT.

J is TRBJ1-6 and V is TRBV27; possibly TRBD1 for D (6 bases). The V and J ends lost 7 bases and 2 bases respectively, with 15 bases between them. The length of the CDR3 is 16 residues. Looked up from germline, CDR1 is MNHEY and CDR2 is SMNVEV (reference sequence). CDR3 nucleotides: TGTGCCAGCACCCCGGACAGCCTTGCCTATAATTCACCCCTCCACTTT. Translating gives CASTPDSLAYNSPLHF.

The CDR3 region has the DNA TGTGCCAGCAGTTTGAGAGGTTTGGGTTCACCCCTCCACTTT. Its translation is CASSLRGLGSPLHF. V usage is TRBV27 and J usage is TRBJ1-6; D unclear. This CDR3 has 14 amino acids. V dropped 3 bases and J dropped 9 bases, with 12 bases sitting between them. The germline gives CDR1 MNHEY, CDR2 SMNVEV (reference sequence).

V is TRBV5-1 and J is TRBJ1-5, with TRBD1 matching 7 bases. The CDR3 extends over 15 amino acids. With V trimmed by 2 bases and J by 7 bases, 9 bases remained unmatched. Per the germline V gene, CDR1 is SGHRS and CDR2 is YFSETQ. As DNA, the CDR3 is TGCGCCAGCAGCTTTACAGGGGCCCCAAGGCAGCCCCAGCATTTT. It translates to CASSFTGAPRQPQHF.

The chain joins TRBV5-1 to TRBJ2-5, with D possibly called TRBD1 or TRBD2 (5 bases each). V lost 4 bases to trimming and J lost 2 bases, with 9 bases between them. The CDR3 length is 13 residues. From germline, CDR1 is SGHRS and CDR2 YFSETQ. CDR3 in amino acids: CASSGGPQETQYF. The CDR3 region has the DNA TGCGCCAGCAGCGGGGGTCCTCAAGAGACCCAGTACTTC.

The chain couples TRBV4-3 to TRBJ2-5, with 8 nucleotides matching TRBD1. This CDR3 has 14 residues. After removal of 4 bases from V and 1 base from J, the junction contained 2 bases not matched to a gene. Germline lookup yields CDR1 LGHNA and CDR2 YSLEER. The CDR3 here is CASSRGTGQETQYF. DNA for the CDR3: TGCGCCAGCAGCCGGGGGACAGGCCAAGAGACCCAGTACTTC.

This chain uses TRBV29-1 with TRBJ2-3, with D possibly matching TRBD2 (6 bases). Deletions cut 4 bases from V and 0 bases from J, with 11 bases between. The CDR3 is made up of 14 amino acids. Germline V gene lookup returns CDR1 SQVTM and CDR2 ANQGSEA. This chain's CDR3 is CSVVVAASTDTQYF. CDR3 DNA: TGCAGCGTTGTAGTAGCGGCTAGCACAGATACGCAGTATTTT.

This rearrangement joins TRBV27 to TRBJ2-1; the match to TRBD2 covers 7 bases. The CDR3 has 17 residues. The trim removed 5 bases at V and 2 bases at J, leaving 12 bases unmatched. In germline, CDR1 is MNHEY, CDR2 SMNVEV (reference sequence). The CDR3: CASSPGWGRGAYNEQFF. Here the CDR3 DNA reads TGTGCCAGCAGTCCCGGATGGGGGAGGGGTGCCTACAATGAGCAGTTCTTC.

V is TRBV15 and J is TRBJ1-3; D is undetermined. CDR1 LNHNV and CDR2 YYDKDF come from the germline V gene (reference sequence). Between the trimmed V and J ends, which lost 0 bases and 0 bases, there was a span of 9 bases. There are 16 residues in the CDR3. The DNA of the CDR3 is TGTGCCACCAGCAGAGAAGACACAAGCTCTGGAAACACCATATATTTT. Amino acids: CATSREDTSSGNTIYF.

The chain is built from TRBV5-1 and TRBJ2-7; TRBD2 matches at 10 bases. CDR1 is SGHRS and CDR2 is YFSETQ in the germline V gene. There are 16 residues in the CDR3. With V trimmed by 4 bases and J by 1 base, 8 bases remained unmatched. In nucleotides, the CDR3 is TGCGCCAGCAGCCTTAACCCTAGCGGGAGTTCCTACGAGCAGTACTTC. It codes for CASSLNPSGSSYEQYF. Complete variable domain (other parts from reference TRBV5-1 and TRBJ2-7): KAGVTQTPRYLIKTRGQQVTLSCSPISGHRSVSWYQQTPGQGLQFLFEYFSETQRNKGNFPGRFSGRQFSNSRSEMNVSTLELGDSALYLCASSLNPSGSSYEQYFGPGTRLTVT.